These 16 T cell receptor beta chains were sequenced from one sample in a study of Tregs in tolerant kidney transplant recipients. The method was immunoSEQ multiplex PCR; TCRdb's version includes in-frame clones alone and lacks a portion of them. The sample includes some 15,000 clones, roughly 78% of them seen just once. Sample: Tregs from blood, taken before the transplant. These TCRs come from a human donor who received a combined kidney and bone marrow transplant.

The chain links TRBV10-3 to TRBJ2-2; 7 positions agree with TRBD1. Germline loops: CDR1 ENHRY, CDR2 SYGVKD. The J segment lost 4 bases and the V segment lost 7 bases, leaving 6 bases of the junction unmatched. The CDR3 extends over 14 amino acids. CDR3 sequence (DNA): TGTGCCATCACGGGACAGATCCTCACCGGGGAGCTGTTTTTT. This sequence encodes CAITGQILTGELFF.

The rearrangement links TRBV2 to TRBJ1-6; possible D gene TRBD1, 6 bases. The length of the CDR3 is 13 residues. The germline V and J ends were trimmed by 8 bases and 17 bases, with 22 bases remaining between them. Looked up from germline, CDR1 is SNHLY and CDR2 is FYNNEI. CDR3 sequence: CASRAGEPKGIHF. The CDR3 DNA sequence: TGTGCCAGCCGAGCAGGGGAGCCAAAAGGAATCCACTTT. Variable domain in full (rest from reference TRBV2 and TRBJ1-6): EPEVTQTPSHQVTQMGQEVILRCVPISNHLYFYWYRQILGQKVEFLVSFYNNEISEKSEIFDDQFSVERPDGSNFTLKIRSTKLEDSAMYFCASRAGEPKGIHFGNGTRLTVT.

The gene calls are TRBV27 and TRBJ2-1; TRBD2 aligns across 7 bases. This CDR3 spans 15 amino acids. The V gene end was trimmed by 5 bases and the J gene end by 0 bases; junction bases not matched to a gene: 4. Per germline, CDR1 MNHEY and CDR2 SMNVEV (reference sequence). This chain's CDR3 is CASSRGDASYNEQFF. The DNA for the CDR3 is TGTGCCAGCAGTCGGGGGGACGCCTCCTACAATGAGCAGTTCTTC.

In nucleotides, the CDR3 is TGTGCCAGCTCACCACCCTGGGGGGGGGACACTGAAGCTTTCTTT. Protein product: CASSPPWGGDTEAFF. The chain links TRBV18 to TRBJ1-1; D possibly corresponds to TRBD1 (5 bases). V lost 0 bases to trimming and J lost 3 bases, with 11 bases between them. CDR1 KGHSH and CDR2 LQKENI come from the germline V gene. The length of the CDR3 is 15 residues.

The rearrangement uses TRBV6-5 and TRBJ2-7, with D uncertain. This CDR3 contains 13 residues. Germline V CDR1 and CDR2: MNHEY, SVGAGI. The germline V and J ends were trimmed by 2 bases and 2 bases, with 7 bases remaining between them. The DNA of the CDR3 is TGTGCCAGCAGTTACGGCCCAACCTACGAGCAGTACTTC. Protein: CASSYGPTYEQYF.

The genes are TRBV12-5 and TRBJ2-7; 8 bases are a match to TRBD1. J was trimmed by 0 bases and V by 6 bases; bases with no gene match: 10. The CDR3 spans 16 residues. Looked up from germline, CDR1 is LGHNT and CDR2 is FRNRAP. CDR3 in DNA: TGTGCTAGTGGGAGGGACCCAGGGGGCCCCTCCTACGAGCAGTACTTC. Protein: CASGRDPGGPSYEQYF.

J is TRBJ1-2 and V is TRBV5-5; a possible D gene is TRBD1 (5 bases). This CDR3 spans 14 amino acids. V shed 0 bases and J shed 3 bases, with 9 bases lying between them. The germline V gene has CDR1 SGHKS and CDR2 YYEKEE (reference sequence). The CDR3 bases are TGTGCCAGCAGCTTGGGGGGCAGCGACTATGGCTACACCTTC. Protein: CASSLGGSDYGYTF.

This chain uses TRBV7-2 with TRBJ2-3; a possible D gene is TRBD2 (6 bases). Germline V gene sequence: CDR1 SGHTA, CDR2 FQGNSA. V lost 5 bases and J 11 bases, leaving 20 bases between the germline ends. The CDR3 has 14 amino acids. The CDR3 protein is CASSPTPGTPMQYF. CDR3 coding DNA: TGTGCCAGCAGCCCCACCCCCGGGACTCCGATGCAGTATTTT.

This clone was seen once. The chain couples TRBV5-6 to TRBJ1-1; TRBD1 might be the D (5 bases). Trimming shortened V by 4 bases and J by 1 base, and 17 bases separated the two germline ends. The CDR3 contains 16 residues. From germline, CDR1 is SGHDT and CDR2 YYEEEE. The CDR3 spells CASSPSLVQGNTEAFF. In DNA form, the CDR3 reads TGTGCCAGCAGCCCAAGCCTGGTCCAGGGGAACACTGAAGCTTTCTTT. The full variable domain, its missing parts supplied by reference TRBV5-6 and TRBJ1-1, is DAGVTQSPTHLIKTRGQQVTLRCSPKSGHDTVSWYQQALGQGPQFIFQYYEEEERQRGNFPDRFSGHQFPNYSSELNVNALLLGDSALYLCASSPSLVQGNTEAFFGQGTRLTVV.

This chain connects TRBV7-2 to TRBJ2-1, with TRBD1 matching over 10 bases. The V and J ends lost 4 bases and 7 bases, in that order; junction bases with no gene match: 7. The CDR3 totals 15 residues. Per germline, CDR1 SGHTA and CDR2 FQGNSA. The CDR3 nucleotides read TGTGCCAGCAGCTCTACCGACAGGGGGCGAAATGAGCAGTTCTTC. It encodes CASSSTDRGRNEQFF.

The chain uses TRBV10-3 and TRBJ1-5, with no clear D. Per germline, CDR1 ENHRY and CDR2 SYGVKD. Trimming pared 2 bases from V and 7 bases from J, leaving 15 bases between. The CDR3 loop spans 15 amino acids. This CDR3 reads CAISEDPGRAQPQHF. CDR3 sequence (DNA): TGTGCCATCAGTGAGGACCCCGGGAGGGCCCAGCCCCAGCATTTT.

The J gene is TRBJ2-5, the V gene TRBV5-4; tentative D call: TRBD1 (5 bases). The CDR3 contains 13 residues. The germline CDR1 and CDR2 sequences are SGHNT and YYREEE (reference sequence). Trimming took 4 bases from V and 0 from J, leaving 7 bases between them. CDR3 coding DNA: TGTGCCAGCAGCCACAGGTACCAAGAGACCCAGTACTTC. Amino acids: CASSHRYQETQYF.

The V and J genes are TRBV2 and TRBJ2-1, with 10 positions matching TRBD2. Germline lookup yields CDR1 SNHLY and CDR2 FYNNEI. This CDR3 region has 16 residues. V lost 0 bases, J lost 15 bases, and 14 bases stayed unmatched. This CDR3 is CASSEALLSGRGGRFF. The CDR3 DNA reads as TGTGCCAGCAGTGAAGCGCTTCTGAGCGGGAGGGGGGGTCGGTTCTTC. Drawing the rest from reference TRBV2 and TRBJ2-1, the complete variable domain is EPEVTQTPSHQVTQMGQEVILRCVPISNHLYFYWYRQILGQKVEFLVSFYNNEISEKSEIFDDQFSVERPDGSNFTLKIRSTKLEDSAMYFCASSEALLSGRGGRFFGPGTRLTVL.

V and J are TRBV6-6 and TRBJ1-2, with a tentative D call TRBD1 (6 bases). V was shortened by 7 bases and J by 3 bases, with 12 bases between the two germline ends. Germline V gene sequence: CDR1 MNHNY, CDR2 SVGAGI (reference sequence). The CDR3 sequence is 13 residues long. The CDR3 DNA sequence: TGTGCCAGCAATCTACAGGGAGACTATGGCTACACCTTC. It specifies CASNLQGDYGYTF.

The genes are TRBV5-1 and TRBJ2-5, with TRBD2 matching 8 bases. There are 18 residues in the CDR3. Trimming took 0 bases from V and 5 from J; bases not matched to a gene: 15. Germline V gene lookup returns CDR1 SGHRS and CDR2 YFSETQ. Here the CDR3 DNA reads TGCGCCAGCAGCTTGGGCATCCTTACAACGGGAGGGCTGGAGACCCAGTACTTC. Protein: CASSLGILTTGGLETQYF.

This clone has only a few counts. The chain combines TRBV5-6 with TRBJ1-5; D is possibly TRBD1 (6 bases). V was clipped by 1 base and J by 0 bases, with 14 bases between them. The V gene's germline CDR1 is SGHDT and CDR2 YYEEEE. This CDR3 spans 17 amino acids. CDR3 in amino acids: CASSLWSTGLSNQPQHF. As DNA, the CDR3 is TGTGCCAGCAGCTTGTGGAGTACAGGGCTTAGCAATCAGCCCCAGCATTTT.